One sample yielded the 13 T cell receptor beta chains listed below, sequenced in a study of blood T cells in healthy people across ages. A second about 7 to 12 cycle PCR used barcoded and J-beta primers. TCRdb reanalysed the 5' RACE reads using MiXCR and keeps one entry per CDR3 protein. Of 750,000 to 950,000 distinct CDR3 sequences listed, 25% to 35% were seen once; the top ten hold about 10%. These data also formed part of another study, on T cells of mothers and their children.

Sequencing was done on a sample of blood. These receptors all come from a woman aged 40 to 55 in good health.

A word on this clonotype: This may come from a read error, since a much larger clone is one base off. The rearrangement uses TRBV5-8 and TRBJ2-7; D ambiguous. The germline V and J ends were trimmed by 4 bases and 7 bases, with 24 bases remaining between them. CDR1 is SGHTS and CDR2 is YDEGEE in the germline V gene. The CDR3 covers 16 residues. The CDR3 here is CASSQLQWRSTNEQYF. The DNA of the CDR3 is TGTGCCAGCAGCCAACTCCAGTGGCGGTCTACAAATGAGCAGTACTTC.

This clonotype turned up a few times. V gene TRBV13 combines with J gene TRBJ1-6; 7 nucleotides agree with TRBD1. Losses at the gene ends were 3 bases for V and 5 bases for J; bases not matched to a gene: 7. Germline CDR1 is PRHDT and CDR2 is FYEKMQ (reference sequence). There are 16 residues in the CDR3. DNA for the CDR3: TGTGCCAGCAGCTTCGGACAGGTAGTCCATAATTCACCCCTCCACTTT. The encoded protein is CASSFGQVVHNSPLHF.

This chain connects TRBV10-3 to TRBJ1-2; D might be TRBD1 (6 bases). The V end lost 3 bases, the J end lost 6 bases, and 14 bases lay between the germline ends. Germline V CDR1 and CDR2: ENHRY, SYGVKD. The CDR3 runs to 14 residues. Here the CDR3 reads CAISDQQGLNGYTF. As DNA, the CDR3 is TGTGCCATCAGTGACCAACAGGGTCTGAATGGCTACACCTTC.

Many counts were recorded for this clonotype. This chain uses TRBV28 with TRBJ2-7; the match to TRBD1 covers 7 bases. V was pared by 7 bases and J by 5 bases, with 14 bases of the junction left unmatched. This CDR3 region has 15 residues. Germline V lookup: CDR1 MDHEN, CDR2 SYDVKM. CDR3 sequence reads: CASTKRQGMFNEQYF. CDR3 coding DNA: TGTGCCAGCACCAAACGACAGGGAATGTTCAACGAGCAGTACTTC.

V usage is TRBV4-1 and J usage is TRBJ1-2; D is unresolved. The length of the CDR3 is 16 residues. With 2 bases removed from V and 1 base from J, the gap between germline ends came to 14 bases. Germline V CDR1 and CDR2: MGHRA, YSYEKL. CDR3 bases: TGCGCCAGCAGCCAACCCCCAGGAGAATTTAACTATGGCTACACCTTC. Its translation is CASSQPPGEFNYGYTF.

Of note for this clonotype: One base away lies a much larger clone, so this may be a sequencing read error. The chain links TRBV28 to TRBJ2-5; the D is unclear. The length of the CDR3 is 12 residues. Germline CDR1 is MDHEN and CDR2 is SYDVKM. DNA for the CDR3: TGTGTCAGCAGTACCCAGCAAGAGACCCAGTACTTC. It yields the protein CVSSTQQETQYF.

This clonotype was seen repeatedly, ten times or more. V usage is TRBV5-1 and J usage is TRBJ2-7; no reliable D call. Deletions cut 4 bases from V and 4 bases from J, with 15 bases between. This CDR3 is built from 14 residues. Germline CDR1 and CDR2: SGHRS and YFSETQ. CDR3 protein: CASSPGFPPYEQYF. The CDR3, as DNA: TGCGCCAGCAGCCCCGGATTCCCGCCTTACGAGCAGTACTTC. The variable domain in full, completed from reference TRBV5-1 and TRBJ2-7, reads KAGVTQTPRYLIKTRGQQVTLSCSPISGHRSVSWYQQTPGQGLQFLFEYFSETQRNKGNFPGRFSGRQFSNSRSEMNVSTLELGDSALYLCASSPGFPPYEQYFGPGTRLTVT.

The chain employs TRBV7-9 and TRBJ2-4; D is uncertain. The CDR3 runs to 13 residues. V lost 1 base to trimming and J lost 8 bases, with 9 bases between them. CDR1 is SEHNR, CDR2 FQNEAQ, per germline (reference sequence). Here the CDR3 DNA reads TGTGCCAGCAGCTTAGAAGGGTTTTACATTCAGTACTTC. Translated, it gives CASSLEGFYIQYF.

This clonotype was seen a few times. The chain employs TRBV7-9 and TRBJ2-3, with 11 bases that match TRBD2. Germline trimming cut 4 bases from V and 2 bases from J; bases unmatched to any gene: 5. Germline V gives CDR1 SEHNR, CDR2 FQNEAQ (reference sequence). The CDR3 covers 16 residues. In nucleotides, the CDR3 is TGTGCCAGCAGCTACCCGACTAGCGGGAACACAGATACGCAGTATTTT. Encoded protein: CASSYPTSGNTDTQYF.

This clonotype was counted at least ten times. The chain is built from TRBV28 and TRBJ2-1; 8 bases match TRBD1. J lost 4 bases, V lost 5 bases, and 7 bases had no gene match. The CDR3 has 15 residues. Germline CDR1 reads MDHEN; CDR2 reads SYDVKM. CDR3: CASSPGQVRYNEQFF. Here the CDR3 DNA reads TGTGCCAGCAGTCCGGGACAGGTCCGGTACAATGAGCAGTTCTTC.

There are many counts of this clonotype. The chain uses TRBV10-3 and TRBJ2-1, with 7 bases that match TRBD1. The germline CDR1 and CDR2 sequences are ENHRY and SYGVKD. With V trimmed by 3 bases and J by 7 bases, 9 bases remained unmatched. The CDR3 spans 15 residues. The CDR3 sequence: CAISERPGQRNEQFF. DNA of the CDR3: TGTGCCATCAGTGAAAGACCGGGACAGAGGAATGAGCAGTTCTTC.

The V gene is TRBV21-1, the J gene TRBJ2-3; the D call of TRBD2 is as the table states it, not checked on the DNA. TRBV21-1 is a pseudogene. CDR3 length: 16 residues. In nucleotides, the CDR3 is TGTGCCAGCAGCCCCCCGGGGCTAGCGAGCGCAGATACGCAGTATTTT. Protein product: CASSPPGLASADTQYF.

A few counts support this clonotype. The V call is TRBV28, the J call TRBJ2-3; 10 bases agree with TRBD2. Germline CDR1 reads MDHEN; CDR2 reads SYDVKM. CDR3 size: 15 residues. J lost 6 bases, V lost 10 bases, and 13 bases had no gene match. CDR3 nucleotide sequence: TGTGCCACTCAGAGACTAGCGGGCGTGAGTGATACGCAGTATTTT. It yields the protein CATQRLAGVSDTQYF.